The 20 T cell receptor beta chains below all came from one sample that was sequenced in a study of tumor-infiltrating lymphocytes in primary liver carcinoma. TCR beta cDNA was made from approximately 500 ng total RNA with a constant-region primer. Generation of the TCR beta libraries relied on three nested multiplex PCR rounds using slightly modified ARM-PCR. Use of TRBV1-TRBV30 forward primers with a C-beta reverse primer characterized the first two PCR rounds, which lasted about 9 cycles each. TCRdb used MiXCR to reprocess the multiplex PCR reads, holding one entry per CDR3 protein. The data contain roughly 330,000 distinct CDR3 sequences, around three fifths of them singletons. The study extracted blood RNA from unsorted whole blood and also extracted germline DNA. Material: peripheral blood. Receptor source: a man in his forties or fifties with primary liver carcinoma and hepatitis B virus infection.

In the case of this clonotype: As the CDR3 is not closed by the conserved phenylalanine or tryptophan, this likely results from a read error. Because the CDR3's place on the DNA is in doubt, the DNA is left out and the CDR3 is given as listed by TCRdb. The rearrangement links TRBV11-2 to TRBJ2-7; TRBD1, the table's D call, lacks a check against the DNA. Germline assignment: CDR1 SGHAT and CDR2 FQNNGV. The CDR3 has 13 amino acids, counting both end residues. The CDR3: CASNPGQTYEQCL.

In the case of this clonotype: Because the CDR3 is missing its conserved closing phenylalanine or tryptophan, this is likely a read error. The CDR3 reads CASSFLAGGRNEQFL. CDR3 DNA: TGTGCCAGCAGCTTCCTAGCGGGAGGGAGGAATGAGCAGTTCCTC. The chain couples TRBV11-2 to TRBJ2-1, with 12 positions matching TRBD2. CDR3 length: 15 residues. In germline, CDR1 is SGHAT, CDR2 FQNNGV. V shed 3 bases, J shed 7 bases, and the junction held 4 bases outside the gene matches.

This clonotype was seen a few times. One end of the junction varies from germline; a read error may be responsible. This chain connects TRBV11-2 to TRBJ2-3; TRBD2 matches 9 bases. The CDR3 spans 18 residues. Germline assignment: CDR1 SGHAT and CDR2 FQNNGV. The CDR3 DNA reads TGTACCAGCAGCTTGTCCCCGGGACTAGCAGGAGTGATAGATACGCAGTATTTT. Translated: CTSSLSPGLAGVIDTQYF.

This clonotype appeared many times. The rearrangement joins TRBV6-2 or TRBV6-3 to TRBJ2-7; 11 bases align to TRBD2. CDR1 and CDR2 from the germline V gene are MNHEY and SVGEGT. The CDR3 totals 14 residues. J gave up 5 bases and V 6 bases, and 6 bases lay outside the gene matches. CDR3 DNA: TGTGCCAGCAGAGTAGCGGGAGGGCCAGACGAGCAGTACTTC. It is translated as CASRVAGGPDEQYF.

This clonotype occurred many times. The rearrangement joins TRBV12-3 or TRBV12-4 to TRBJ2-7, with D perhaps matching TRBD2 (6 bases). V dropped 7 bases and J dropped 7 bases, with 11 bases sitting between them. The CDR3 is 11 residues long. CDR3 region: CASTPEGEQYF. The CDR3 nucleotides are TGTGCCAGCACTCCGGAGGGGGAGCAGTACTTC.

As concerns this clonotype: A single base separates this from a much larger clone, so it may be a read error. The chain uses TRBV11-2 and TRBJ2-1; TRBD1 or TRBD2 may be the D gene (6 bases each). Trimming removed 11 bases at V and 4 bases at J, with 21 bases between. Germline-derived CDR1 and CDR2 are SGHAT and FQNNGV. The CDR3 is 15 amino acids. This CDR3 is CAYSSAGGLYNEQFF. The CDR3 DNA follows: TGTGCCTACAGCTCCGCCGGGGGCCTTTACAATGAGCAGTTCTTC.

The CDR3 nucleotides read TGCGCCAGCAGCTTGTCATCGGGACACCTCTACGAGCAGTACTTC. Translation gives CASSLSSGHLYEQYF. The genes are TRBV5-1 and TRBJ2-7, with a possible D match to TRBD1 (6 bases). V shed 1 base and J shed 3 bases, with 14 bases lying between them. This CDR3 has 15 residues. Germline CDR1 and CDR2: SGHRS and YFSETQ.

Remarks on this clonotype: An end of the junction does not agree with germline; a read error may underlie this. The DNA for the CDR3 is TGTGCCAGTAGCTTAATTAGCGGGACCCTCTCCTACGAGCAGTACTTC. This gives the protein CASSLISGTLSYEQYF. This rearrangement joins TRBV11-2 to TRBJ2-7, with 8 nucleotides matching TRBD2. Germline CDR1 is SGHAT and CDR2 is FQNNGV. The CDR3 is made up of 16 amino acids.

In the case of this clonotype: With a much larger clone just one base away, this may be a read error. J is TRBJ2-4 and V is TRBV4-3; 9 bases fit TRBD1. The CDR3 has 18 residues. Germline values: CDR1 LGHNA, CDR2 YSLEER. CDR3 bases: TGCGCCAGCAACCAAGATTTACAGGGGGCATGGGCCAAAAACATTCAGTACTTC. It specifies CASNQDLQGAWAKNIQYF.

Details on this clonotype: A read error may account for a junction end that differs from germline. The rearrangement joins TRBV11-2 to TRBJ2-3; D not resolved. CDR1 is SGHAT, CDR2 FQNNGV, per germline. CDR3 length equals 17 residues. The CDR3 DNA reads TGTGCCAGCATCTTAGAGGCTAACCAATATGGCACAGATACGCAGTATTTT. Translation gives CASILEANQYGTDTQYF. Based on the CDR3 plus reference TRBV11-2 and TRBJ2-3, the full variable domain is EAGVAQSPRYKIIEKRQSVAFWCNPISGHATLYWYQQILGQGPKLLIQFQNNGVVDDSQLPKDRFSAERLKGVDSTLKIQPAKLEDSAVYLCASILEANQYGTDTQYFGPGTRLTVL.

Comment on this clonotype: The conserved final phenylalanine or tryptophan is absent from the CDR3, which likely points to a read error. The rearrangement uses TRBV11-2 and TRBJ2-1; no definite D call. The germline gives CDR1 SGHAT, CDR2 FQNNGV. The CDR3 consists of 12 residues. CDR3 DNA: TGTGGCAGCAGCTCTGGGTACAATGAGCAGTTCTTA. It translates to CGSSSGYNEQFL.

The chain has TRBV10-3 and TRBJ2-7; TRBD1 matches at 10 bases. V shed 6 bases and J 13 bases; nucleotides not matched to a gene: 15. Germline CDR1 ENHRY, CDR2 SYGVKD. CDR3 length: 14 residues. For the CDR3, the DNA is TGTGCCATCAGAGATGACAGGGGGCTCTACGACCAATACTTC. It encodes CAIRDDRGLYDQYF.

This clonotype has at least ten counts. The chain combines TRBV11-2 with TRBJ2-3; D is unclear. Germline CDR1 SGHAT, CDR2 FQNNGV. With 6 bases removed from V and 1 base from J, the gap between germline ends came to 14 bases. This CDR3 is built from 15 residues. For the CDR3, the DNA is TGTGCCAGCAGAATCCATTATGGGGGCACAGATACGCAGTATTTT. It encodes CASRIHYGGTDTQYF.

About this clonotype itself: One end of the junction varies from germline; a read error may be responsible. The chain combines TRBV11-2 with TRBJ2-5; tentative D call: TRBD2 (6 bases). The CDR3 sequence is 17 residues long. Per germline, CDR1 SGHAT and CDR2 FQNNGV. Here the CDR3 DNA reads TGTGCCAGCAGCTTAGAGGGAGCGACTAGAGCGGCAGAGACCCGGTACTTC. It codes for CASSLEGATRAAETRYF.

About this clonotype itself: A much more abundant neighbour one base away suggests this may be a read error. The chain uses TRBV5-4 and TRBJ2-2; D is possibly TRBD1 (5 bases). The ends were cut back, 0 bases at V and 6 bases at J, with 15 bases in the middle. This CDR3 is built from 16 residues. Germline V gene lookup returns CDR1 SGHNT and CDR2 YYREEE (reference sequence). CDR3 DNA sequence: TGTGCCAGCAGCTTGGCGGGCAGGGCCTGGGCCGGGGAGCTGTTTTTT. Its translation: CASSLAGRAWAGELFF.

This clonotype was recorded at least ten times. The chain carries TRBV12-3 or TRBV12-4 and TRBJ2-7; tentative D call: TRBD1 (6 bases). This CDR3 spans 12 amino acids. The ends were cut back, 1 base at V and 12 bases at J, with 13 bases in the middle. The CDR3, as DNA: TGTGCCAGCAGTTTAGGAGAAGGGGGTGGGTACTTC. This translates into CASSLGEGGGYF.

Note on this clonotype: Given a much more abundant clone one base away, this may be a read error. V usage is TRBV4-3 and J usage is TRBJ2-5; 7 bases map to TRBD2. Germline loops: CDR1 LGHNA, CDR2 YSLEER. With 4 bases clipped from V and 5 bases from J, the junction kept 13 bases outside the gene matches. This CDR3 is built from 16 residues. The CDR3 coding sequence is TGCGCCAGCAGCCCTCGCGGGCAAGCGGGATTCGAGACCCAGTACTTC. It yields the protein CASSPRGQAGFETQYF.

Concerning this clonotype: This may be a read error: a much more frequent sequence differs by one nucleotide. V and J are TRBV4-1 and TRBJ2-2, with 11 bases aligning to TRBD2. V lost 4 bases, J lost 5 bases, and 3 bases stayed unmatched. The germline V gene has CDR1 MGHRA and CDR2 YSYEKL. CDR3 length equals 15 residues. The chain's CDR3 is CASSPSSGRTGELFF. In DNA form, the CDR3 reads TGCGCCAGCAGCCCCTCTAGCGGGAGGACCGGGGAGCTGTTTTTT.

The CDR3 region is CASRTCGINEQFF. In DNA, the CDR3 is TGCGCCAGCCGGACTTGCGGGATCAATGAGCAGTTCTTC. The chain carries TRBV5-1 and TRBJ2-1; a weak D match, TRBD2 (6 bases). The CDR3 sequence is 13 residues long. Trimming took off 7 bases at V and 6 bases at J, with 14 bases between the two ends. Germline V gene lookup returns CDR1 SGHRS and CDR2 YFSETQ.

As concerns this clonotype: This may be a read error: a much more frequent sequence differs by one nucleotide. The chain joins TRBV6-2 or TRBV6-3 to TRBJ2-7; D not certain. The CDR3 covers 16 residues. Trimming left V 2 bases short and J 5 bases short, with 19 bases between. Germline CDR1 MNHEY, CDR2 SVGEGT. The CDR3 coding sequence is TGTGCCAGCAGTTACATACAGTCAACCCCAATCGACGAGCAGTACTTC. It codes for CASSYIQSTPIDEQYF.